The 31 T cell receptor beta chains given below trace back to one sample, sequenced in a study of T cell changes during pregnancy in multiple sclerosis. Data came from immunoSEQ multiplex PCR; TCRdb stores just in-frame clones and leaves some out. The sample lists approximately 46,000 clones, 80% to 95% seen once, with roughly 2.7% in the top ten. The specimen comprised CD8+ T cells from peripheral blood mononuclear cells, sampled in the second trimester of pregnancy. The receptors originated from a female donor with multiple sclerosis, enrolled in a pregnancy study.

CDR3: CASSFGGGAGFETQYF. CDR3 DNA sequence: TGTGCCAGCAGCTTTGGCGGGGGGGCCGGGTTTGAGACCCAGTACTTC. This chain links TRBV7-8 with TRBJ2-5; 9 bases are shared with TRBD2. The CDR3 has 16 residues. Looked up from germline, CDR1 is SGHVS and CDR2 is FQNEAQ. Losses at the gene ends were 3 bases for V and 5 bases for J; bases not matched to a gene: 10.

The CDR3 sequence is CASSGTSGLVRAQYF. The CDR3 bases are TGTGCCAGCAGCGGCACCTCGGGACTAGTAAGGGCCCAGTACTTC. J is TRBJ2-5 and V is TRBV9; 8 bases line up with TRBD2. This CDR3 is 15 amino acids long. J lost 9 bases, V lost 3 bases, and 13 bases had no gene match. CDR1 is SGDLS, CDR2 YYNGEE, per germline.

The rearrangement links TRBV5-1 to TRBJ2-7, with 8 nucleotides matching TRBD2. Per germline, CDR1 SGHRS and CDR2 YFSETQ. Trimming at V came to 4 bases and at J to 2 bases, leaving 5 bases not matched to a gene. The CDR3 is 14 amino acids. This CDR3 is CASSLGLDPYEQYF. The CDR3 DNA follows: TGCGCCAGCAGCCTGGGACTAGATCCCTACGAGCAGTACTTC.

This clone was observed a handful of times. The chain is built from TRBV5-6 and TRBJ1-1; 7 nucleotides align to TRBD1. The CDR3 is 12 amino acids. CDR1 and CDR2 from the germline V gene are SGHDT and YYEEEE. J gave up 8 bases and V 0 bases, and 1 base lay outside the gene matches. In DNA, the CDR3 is TGTGCCAGCAGCTTGGGCAGGGGGGAAGCTTTCTTT. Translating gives CASSLGRGEAFF.

As DNA, the CDR3 is TGTGCCAGCAGCTACAACCCACAGGGGGGGTATGGCTACACCTTC. Translation gives CASSYNPQGGYGYTF. The chain links TRBV14 to TRBJ1-2, with 8 bases lining up with TRBD1. Germline V CDR1 and CDR2: SGHDN, FVKESK. V shed 5 bases and J 5 bases; nucleotides not matched to a gene: 10. The CDR3 has 15 amino acids.

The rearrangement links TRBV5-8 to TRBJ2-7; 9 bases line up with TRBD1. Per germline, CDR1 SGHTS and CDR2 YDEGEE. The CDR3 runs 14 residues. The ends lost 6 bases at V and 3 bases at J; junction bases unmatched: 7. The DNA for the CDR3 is TGTGCCAGCATCGCCTGGGACAGGGACTACGAGCAGTACTTC. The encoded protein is CASIAWDRDYEQYF.

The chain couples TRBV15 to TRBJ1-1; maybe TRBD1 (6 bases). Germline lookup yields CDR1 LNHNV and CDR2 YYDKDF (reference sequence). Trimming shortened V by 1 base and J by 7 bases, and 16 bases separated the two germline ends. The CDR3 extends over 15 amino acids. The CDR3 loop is CATSRVRRGGLEAFF. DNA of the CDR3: TGTGCCACCAGCAGAGTCCGGAGGGGGGGGCTTGAAGCTTTCTTT.

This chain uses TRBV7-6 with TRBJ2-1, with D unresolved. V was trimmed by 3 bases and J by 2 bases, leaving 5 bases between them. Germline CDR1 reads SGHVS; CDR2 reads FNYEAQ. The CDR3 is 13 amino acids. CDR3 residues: CASSLSPYNEQFF. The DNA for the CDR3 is TGTGCCAGCAGCTTGAGTCCCTACAATGAGCAGTTCTTC.

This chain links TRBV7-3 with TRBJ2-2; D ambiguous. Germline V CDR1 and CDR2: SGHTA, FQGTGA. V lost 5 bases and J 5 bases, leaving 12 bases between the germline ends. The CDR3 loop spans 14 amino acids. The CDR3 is CASSPSGATGELFF. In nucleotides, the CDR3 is TGTGCCAGCAGCCCCTCGGGTGCGACCGGGGAGCTGTTTTTT.

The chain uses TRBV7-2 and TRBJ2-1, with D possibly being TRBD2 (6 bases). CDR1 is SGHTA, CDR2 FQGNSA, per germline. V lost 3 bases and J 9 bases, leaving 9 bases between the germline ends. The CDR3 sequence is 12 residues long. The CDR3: CASSFGTFEQFF. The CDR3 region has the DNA TGTGCCAGCAGCTTCGGGACTTTTGAGCAGTTCTTC. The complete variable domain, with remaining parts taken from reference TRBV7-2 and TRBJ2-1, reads GAGVSQSPSNKVTEKGKDVELRCDPISGHTALYWYRQSLGQGLEFLIYFQGNSAPDKSGLPSDRFSAERTGGSVSTLTIQRTQQEDSAVYLCASSFGTFEQFFGPGTRLTVL.

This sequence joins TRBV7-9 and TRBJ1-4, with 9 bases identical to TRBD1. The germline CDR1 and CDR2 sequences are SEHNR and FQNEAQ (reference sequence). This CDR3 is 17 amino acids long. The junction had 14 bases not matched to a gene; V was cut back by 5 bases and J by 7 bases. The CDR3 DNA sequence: TGTGCCAGCAGCCAAGAAGAGGGGGGACAGGGCCGTGAAAAACTGTTTTTT. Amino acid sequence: CASSQEEGGQGREKLFF.

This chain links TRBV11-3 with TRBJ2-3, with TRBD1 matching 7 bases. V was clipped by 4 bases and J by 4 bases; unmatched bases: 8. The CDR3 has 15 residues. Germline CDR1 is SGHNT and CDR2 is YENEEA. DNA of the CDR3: TGTGCCAGCAGCTGGGGTAGGCAGGGGGCAGATACGCAGTATTTT. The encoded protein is CASSWGRQGADTQYF.

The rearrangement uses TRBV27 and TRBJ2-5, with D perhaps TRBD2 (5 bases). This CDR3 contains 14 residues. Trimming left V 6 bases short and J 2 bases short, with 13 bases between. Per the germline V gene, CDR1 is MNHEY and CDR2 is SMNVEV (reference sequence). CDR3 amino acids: CASRETSIQETQYF. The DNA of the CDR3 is TGTGCCAGCAGAGAAACTAGTATACAAGAGACCCAGTACTTC.

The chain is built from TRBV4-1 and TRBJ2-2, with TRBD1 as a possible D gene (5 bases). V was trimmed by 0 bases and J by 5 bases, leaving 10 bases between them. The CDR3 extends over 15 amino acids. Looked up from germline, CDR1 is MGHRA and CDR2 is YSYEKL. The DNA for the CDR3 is TGCGCCAGCAGCCAAGAACAGGTTTGGACCGGGGAGCTGTTTTTT. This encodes CASSQEQVWTGELFF.

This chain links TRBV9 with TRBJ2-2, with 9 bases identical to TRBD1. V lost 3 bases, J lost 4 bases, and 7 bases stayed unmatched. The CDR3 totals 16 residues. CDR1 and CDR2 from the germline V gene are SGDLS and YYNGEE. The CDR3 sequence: CASSAKGQGGTGELFF. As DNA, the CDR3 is TGTGCCAGCAGCGCGAAGGGACAGGGCGGCACCGGGGAGCTGTTTTTT.

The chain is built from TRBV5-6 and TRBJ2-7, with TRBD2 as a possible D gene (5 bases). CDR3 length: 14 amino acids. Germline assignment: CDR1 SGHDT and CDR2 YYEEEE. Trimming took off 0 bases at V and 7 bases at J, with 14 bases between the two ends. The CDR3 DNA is TGTGCCAGCAGCTTGGGAGGGCTTGTTGGGGAGCAGTACTTC. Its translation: CASSLGGLVGEQYF. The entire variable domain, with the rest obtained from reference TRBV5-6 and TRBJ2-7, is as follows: DAGVTQSPTHLIKTRGQQVTLRCSPKSGHDTVSWYQQALGQGPQFIFQYYEEEERQRGNFPDRFSGHQFPNYSSELNVNALLLGDSALYLCASSLGGLVGEQYFGPGTRLTVT.

The CDR3 nucleotides read TGTGCCAGCAGTGAAGCAATCAGTTATAGCAATCAGCCCCAGCATTTT. As protein: CASSEAISYSNQPQHF. The gene calls are TRBV6-1 and TRBJ1-5; D unclear. V was cut by 0 bases and J by 0 bases, with 9 bases left in between. The CDR3 is 16 residues long. From germline, CDR1 is MNHNS and CDR2 SASEGT.

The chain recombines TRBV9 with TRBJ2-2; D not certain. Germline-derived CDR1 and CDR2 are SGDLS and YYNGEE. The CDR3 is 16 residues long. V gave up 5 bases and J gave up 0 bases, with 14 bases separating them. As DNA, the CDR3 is TGTGCCAGCAGTGGAGTCAGCCGATCGAACACCGGGGAGCTGTTTTTT. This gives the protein CASSGVSRSNTGELFF. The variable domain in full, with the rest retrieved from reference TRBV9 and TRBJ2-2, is DSGVTQTPKHLITATGQRVTLRCSPRSGDLSVYWYQQSLDQGLQFLIQYYNGEERAKGNILERFSAQQFPDLHSELNLSSLELGDSALYFCASSGVSRSNTGELFFGEGSRLTVL.

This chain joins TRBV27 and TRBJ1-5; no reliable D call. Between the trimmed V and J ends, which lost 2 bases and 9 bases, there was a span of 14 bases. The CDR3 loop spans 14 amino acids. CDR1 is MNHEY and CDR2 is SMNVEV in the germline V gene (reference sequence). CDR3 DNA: TGTGCCAGCAGTTTAGGTGGTGGGAGTACGCCCCAGCATTTT. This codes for CASSLGGGSTPQHF.

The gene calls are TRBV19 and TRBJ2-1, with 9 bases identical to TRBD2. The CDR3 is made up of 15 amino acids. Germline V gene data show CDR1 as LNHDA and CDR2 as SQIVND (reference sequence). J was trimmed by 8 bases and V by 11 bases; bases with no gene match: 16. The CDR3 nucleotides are TGTGCCGTTCTGAAGCGGGGGGTATCTGGGGATGAGCAGTTCTTC. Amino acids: CAVLKRGVSGDEQFF. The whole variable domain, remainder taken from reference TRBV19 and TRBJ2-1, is DGGITQSPKYLFRKEGQNVTLSCEQNLNHDAMYWYRQDPGQGLRLIYYSQIVNDFQKGDIAEGYSVSREKKESFPLTVTSAQKNPTAFYLCAVLKRGVSGDEQFFGPGTRLTVL.

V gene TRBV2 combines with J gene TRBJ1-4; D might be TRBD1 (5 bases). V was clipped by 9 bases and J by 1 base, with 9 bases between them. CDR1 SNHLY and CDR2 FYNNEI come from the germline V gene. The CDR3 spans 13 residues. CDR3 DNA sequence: TGTGCCAGACTCGACAGAACTAATGAAAAACTGTTTTTT. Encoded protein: CARLDRTNEKLFF.

As DNA, the CDR3 is TGTGCCAGCAGACTCGGCCCCCGGGATCAAGAGACCCAGTACTTC. Translated, it gives CASRLGPRDQETQYF. This chain connects TRBV6-6 to TRBJ2-5; D may be TRBD2 (5 bases). V shed 6 bases and J shed 2 bases, with 16 bases lying between them. The germline V gene encodes CDR1 MNHNY and CDR2 SVGAGI (reference sequence). CDR3 length: 15 amino acids.

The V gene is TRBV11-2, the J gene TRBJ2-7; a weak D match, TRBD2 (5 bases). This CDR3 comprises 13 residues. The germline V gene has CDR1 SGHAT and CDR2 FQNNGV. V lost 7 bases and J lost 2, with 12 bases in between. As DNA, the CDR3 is TGTGCCAGCACCTGGTCCGGGACCTACGAGCAGTACTTC. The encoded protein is CASTWSGTYEQYF.

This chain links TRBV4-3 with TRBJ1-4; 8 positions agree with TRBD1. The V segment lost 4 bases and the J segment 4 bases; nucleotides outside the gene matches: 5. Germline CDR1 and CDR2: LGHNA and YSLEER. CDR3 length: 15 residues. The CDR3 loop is CASSPRTGFNEKLFF. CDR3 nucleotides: TGCGCCAGCAGCCCTAGGACAGGGTTTAATGAAAAACTGTTTTTT.

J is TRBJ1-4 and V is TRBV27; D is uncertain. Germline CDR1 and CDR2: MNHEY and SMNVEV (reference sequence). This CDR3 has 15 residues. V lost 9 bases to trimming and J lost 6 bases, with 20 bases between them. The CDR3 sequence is CARRGDATPHEKLFF. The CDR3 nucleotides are TGTGCCAGACGGGGAGACGCAACGCCCCATGAAAAACTGTTTTTT. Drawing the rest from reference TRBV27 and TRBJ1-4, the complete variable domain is EAQVTQNPRYLITVTGKKLTVTCSQNMNHEYMSWYRQDPGLGLRQIYYSMNVEVTDKGDVPEGYKVSRKEKRNFPLILESPSPNQTSLYFCARRGDATPHEKLFFGSGTQLSVL.

The DNA of the CDR3 is TGTGCCAGTAGTATAGCTGCGGGACTGAGCAATCAGCCCCAGCATTTT. Protein product: CASSIAAGLSNQPQHF. The gene calls are TRBV19 and TRBJ1-5; perhaps TRBD1 as D (5 bases). Germline V gene lookup returns CDR1 LNHDA and CDR2 SQIVND (reference sequence). The CDR3 has 16 amino acids. Trimming shortened V by 1 base and J by 1 base, and 11 bases separated the two germline ends. The whole variable domain, remainder taken from reference TRBV19 and TRBJ1-5, is DGGITQSPKYLFRKEGQNVTLSCEQNLNHDAMYWYRQDPGQGLRLIYYSQIVNDFQKGDIAEGYSVSREKKESFPLTVTSAQKNPTAFYLCASSIAAGLSNQPQHFGDGTRLSIL.

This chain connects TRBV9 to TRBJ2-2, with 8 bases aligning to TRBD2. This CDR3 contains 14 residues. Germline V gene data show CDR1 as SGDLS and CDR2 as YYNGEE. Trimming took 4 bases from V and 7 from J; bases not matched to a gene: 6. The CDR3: CASSSGGAGGELFF. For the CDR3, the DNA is TGTGCCAGCAGCTCCGGGGGGGCTGGCGGGGAGCTGTTTTTT. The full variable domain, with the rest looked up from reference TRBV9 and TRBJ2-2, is DSGVTQTPKHLITATGQRVTLRCSPRSGDLSVYWYQQSLDQGLQFLIQYYNGEERAKGNILERFSAQQFPDLHSELNLSSLELGDSALYFCASSSGGAGGELFFGEGSRLTVL.

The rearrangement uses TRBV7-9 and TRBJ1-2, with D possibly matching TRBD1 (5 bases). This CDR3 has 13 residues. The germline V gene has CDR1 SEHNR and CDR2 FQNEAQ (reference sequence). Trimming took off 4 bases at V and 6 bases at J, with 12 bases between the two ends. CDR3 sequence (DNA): TGTGCCAGCAGCTCCATTGACAGAAATGGCTACACCTTC. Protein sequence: CASSSIDRNGYTF.

The CDR3: CASSCDGGTGELFF. Here the CDR3 DNA reads TGTGCCAGCAGCTGCGACGGGGGCACCGGGGAGCTGTTTTTT. The chain links TRBV5-5 to TRBJ2-2, with D possibly TRBD2 on 6 matching bases. The CDR3 has 14 residues. Per germline, CDR1 SGHKS and CDR2 YYEKEE (reference sequence). The V end lost 3 bases, the J end lost 4 bases, and 10 bases lay between the germline ends.

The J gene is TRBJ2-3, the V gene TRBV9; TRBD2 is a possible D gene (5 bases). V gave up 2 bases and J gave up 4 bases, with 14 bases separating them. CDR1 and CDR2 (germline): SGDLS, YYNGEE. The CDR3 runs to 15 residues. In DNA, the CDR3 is TGTGCCAGCAGCGTTTACTCGGGGAGATCAGATACGCAGTATTTT. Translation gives CASSVYSGRSDTQYF.

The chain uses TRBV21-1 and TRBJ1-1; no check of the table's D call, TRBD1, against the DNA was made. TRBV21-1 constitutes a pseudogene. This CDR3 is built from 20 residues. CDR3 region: CASSPTPAPEDRGGDTEAFF. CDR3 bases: TGTGCCAGCAGCCCCACCCCCGCCCCGGAGGACAGGGGAGGTGACACTGAAGCTTTCTTT.